Below, one T cell receptor beta chain is given with its context. As yet, its antigen is unknown. The CDR3 length is 13 residues. Trimming at V came to 6 bases and at J to 5 bases, leaving 5 bases not matched to a gene. Unexposed donor CD4+ T cells date from about 2011-2018, before the COVID-19 pandemic. CD4+ T cells were isolated from the cells after 10 days of culture. Some 1.9 million PBMCs per well were cultured with approximately 10 IU/ml IL-2. On days 3 and 7, cultures got half fresh IL-2 medium. Data came from immunoSEQ multiplex PCR; TCRdb stores just in-frame clones and leaves some out. This sample has under 25,000 clones, with 60% to 80% found just once. These data belong to a study of CD4 T cells in relation to SARS-CoV-2 and coronaviruses. Study observations and caveats: Monoreactive clones expanded significantly more to SARS-CoV-2 than crossreactive clones did.

The V and J genes are TRBV12-3 or TRBV12-4 and TRBJ2-7; 9 bases are a match to TRBD1. The TCR comes from a human donor in good health. The material sequenced was CD4+ T cells from PBMCs, cultured in vitro. CDR3 loop: CASSWDRVHEQYF. DNA of the CDR3: TGTGCCAGCAGCTGGGACAGGGTTCACGAGCAGTACTTC.